These T cell receptor beta chains were read from a single sample in a study of cytomegalovirus exposure and HLA in healthy donors. Sequencing was performed with immunoSEQ multiplex PCR; in TCRdb, only in-frame clones are kept and a portion is missing. The top ten hold around 7% of the sample, which has 200,000 or so clones, 75% to 90% seen once. The sequenced sample was PBMCs. The receptors come from a young man in good health and CMV-seropositive. Both conserved end residues are part of each CDR3. The D gene is left open where the match is weak. Rows may omit the clone size; those that give it use once, few, many or a size class.

CDR3aa: CASSLSTGELFF
CDR3nt: TGTGCCAGCAGTTTGAGCACCGGGGAGCTGTTTTTT
v_gene: TRBV9
abundance: NA
j_gene: TRBJ2-2
d_gene: NA

CDR3aa: CSVDRLAGVNSNEQFF
CDR3nt: TGCAGCGTTGATCGCCTAGCGGGAGTTAATTCCAATGAGCAGTTCTTC
v_gene: TRBV29-1
abundance: NA
j_gene: TRBJ2-1
d_gene: TRBD2

CDR3aa: CASSEAPGLKRGEQYF
CDR3nt: TGTGCCAGCAGTGAAGCGCCCGGACTCAAAAGGGGGGAGCAGTACTTC
v_gene: TRBV2
abundance: once
j_gene: TRBJ2-7
d_gene: NA

CDR3aa: CASSFDRGREAFF
CDR3nt: TGCGCCAGCAGCTTTGACAGGGGCCGTGAAGCTTTCTTT
v_gene: TRBV5-1
abundance: few
j_gene: TRBJ1-1
d_gene: TRBD1

CDR3aa: CASSWSGAGEGTQYF
CDR3nt: TGCGCCAGCAGCTGGTCGGGAGCGGGAGAGGGGACCCAGTACTTC
v_gene: TRBV5-1
abundance: NA
j_gene: TRBJ2-5
d_gene: TRBD2

CDR3aa: CASRFTGGNTEAFF
CDR3nt: TGTGCCAGCCGATTTACAGGGGGCAACACTGAAGCTTTCTTT
v_gene: TRBV28
abundance: NA
j_gene: TRBJ1-1
d_gene: TRBD1

CDR3aa: CASSIAWGREGNQPQHF
CDR3nt: TGTGCCAGTAGTATAGCGTGGGGCAGGGAGGGCAATCAGCCCCAGCATTTT
v_gene: TRBV19
abundance: NA
j_gene: TRBJ1-5
d_gene: NA

CDR3aa: CASSGGLAGSYEQYF
CDR3nt: TGTGCCAGCAGTGGGGGGCTAGCGGGATCCTACGAGCAGTACTTC
v_gene: TRBV6-1
abundance: NA
j_gene: TRBJ2-7
d_gene: TRBD2

CDR3aa: CASIPIAGDRYPEQFF
CDR3nt: TGTGCCAGCATCCCTATAGCGGGAGATCGGTATCCTGAGCAGTTCTTC
v_gene: TRBV9
abundance: NA
j_gene: TRBJ2-1
d_gene: TRBD2

CDR3aa: CASMDRVREKLFF
CDR3nt: TGTGCCAGTATGGACAGGGTGAGAGAAAAACTGTTTTTT
v_gene: TRBV19
abundance: NA
j_gene: TRBJ1-4
d_gene: TRBD1

CDR3aa: CASSLGLAADTQYF
CDR3nt: TGCGCCAGCAGCCTAGGACTAGCGGCAGATACGCAGTATTTT
v_gene: TRBV5-1
abundance: NA
j_gene: TRBJ2-3
d_gene: TRBD2

CDR3aa: CASDLERMTEAFF
CDR3nt: TGTGCCAGCGACCTAGAACGGATGACTGAAGCTTTCTTT
v_gene: TRBV6-1
abundance: NA
j_gene: TRBJ1-1
d_gene: NA

CDR3aa: CASSQVAGTGAGNTIYF
CDR3nt: TGCGCCAGCAGCCAAGTTGCCGGGACAGGGGCTGGAAACACCATATATTTT
v_gene: TRBV4-3
abundance: NA
j_gene: TRBJ1-3
d_gene: TRBD1

CDR3aa: CASSFQSTAWSTEAFF
CDR3nt: TGTGCCAGCAGCTTTCAGTCAACGGCGTGGAGCACTGAAGCTTTCTTT
v_gene: TRBV7-8
abundance: NA
j_gene: TRBJ1-1
d_gene: NA

CDR3aa: CASSPLQGTVQYF
CDR3nt: TGTGCCAGCAGCCCACTACAGGGGACGGTGCAGTACTTC
v_gene: TRBV7-8
abundance: NA
j_gene: TRBJ2-7
d_gene: TRBD1

CDR3aa: CASSQGGQGWGTNEKLFF
CDR3nt: TGTGCCAGCAGCCAGGGGGGACAGGGGTGGGGCACTAATGAAAAACTGTTTTTT
v_gene: TRBV28
abundance: NA
j_gene: TRBJ1-4
d_gene: TRBD1

CDR3aa: CAWSRGRPVDEQYF
CDR3nt: TGTGCCTGGAGCCGTGGGAGGCCGGTGGACGAGCAGTACTTC
v_gene: TRBV30
abundance: once
j_gene: TRBJ2-7
d_gene: NA

CDR3aa: CASRPQQGTGTEAFF
CDR3nt: TGTGCCAGCAGACCCCAACAGGGGACGGGCACTGAAGCTTTCTTT
v_gene: TRBV6-6
abundance: NA
j_gene: TRBJ1-1
d_gene: TRBD1

CDR3aa: CASSFAQGAYEQYF
CDR3nt: TGTGCCAGCAGCTTTGCGCAGGGGGCCTACGAGCAGTACTTC
v_gene: TRBV5-5
abundance: NA
j_gene: TRBJ2-7
d_gene: TRBD1

CDR3aa: CASSTGAYEQYF
CDR3nt: TGCGCCAGCAGCACGGGTGCCTACGAGCAGTACTTC
v_gene: TRBV5-1
abundance: NA
j_gene: TRBJ2-7
d_gene: NA

CDR3aa: CASSGTEETQYF
CDR3nt: TGTGCCAGCAGTGGCACCGAGGAGACCCAGTACTTC
v_gene: TRBV6-1
abundance: NA
j_gene: TRBJ2-5
d_gene: NA

CDR3aa: CASTYRGRSPYNEQFF
CDR3nt: TGTGCCAGCACATATAGGGGGAGATCCCCCTACAATGAGCAGTTCTTC
v_gene: TRBV7-2
abundance: NA
j_gene: TRBJ2-1
d_gene: NA

CDR3aa: CASSYGSSYNEQFF
CDR3nt: TGTGCCAGTTCCTACGGGAGCTCCTACAATGAGCAGTTCTTC
v_gene: TRBV9
abundance: NA
j_gene: TRBJ2-1
d_gene: NA

CDR3aa: CASSGRLSGYEEQYF
CDR3nt: TGTGCCAGTAGTGGGCGGCTAAGCGGATACGAAGAGCAGTACTTC
v_gene: TRBV19
abundance: NA
j_gene: TRBJ2-7
d_gene: NA

CDR3aa: CASSSQTDTQYF
CDR3nt: TGTGCCAGCAGTTCGCAGACAGATACGCAGTATTTT
v_gene: TRBV28
abundance: few
j_gene: TRBJ2-3
d_gene: NA

CDR3aa: CASSASGSPYNEQFF
CDR3nt: TGTGCCAGCAGCGCTAGCGGGAGTCCCTACAATGAGCAGTTCTTC
v_gene: TRBV9
abundance: NA
j_gene: TRBJ2-1
d_gene: TRBD2

CDR3aa: CASSTPGQGGNQPQHF
CDR3nt: TGTGCCAGTAGTACGCCGGGACAGGGAGGCAATCAGCCCCAGCATTTT
v_gene: TRBV19
abundance: few
j_gene: TRBJ1-5
d_gene: TRBD1

CDR3aa: CASTTTGFNQPQHF
CDR3nt: TGTGCCAGTACCACGACAGGGTTCAATCAGCCCCAGCATTTT
v_gene: TRBV19
abundance: NA
j_gene: TRBJ1-5
d_gene: TRBD1